This is a list of T cell receptor beta chains from one sample in a study of cytomegalovirus exposure and HLA in healthy donors. The table came from immunoSEQ multiplex PCR; TCRdb's copy has only in-frame clones and leaves some out. The sample records over 200,000 clones, 70% to 85% being singletons. The material sequenced was PBMCs. The receptors originated from a male donor in good health and CMV-seronegative. CDR3s leave out the opening cysteine and the closing phenylalanine or tryptophan.

V	J	CDR3
TRBV28	TRBJ1-2	ASSFVPGDNIGYT
TRBV10-3	TRBJ2-7	AISREVFYEQY
TRBV28	TRBJ2-6	ASSDGTGKGPGANVLT
TRBV9	TRBJ1-1	ASSGWGEVSTEAF
TRBV30	TRBJ1-5	AWSVLGRNQPQH
TRBV6-1	TRBJ1-5	ASSELRAGNQPQH
TRBV6-6	TRBJ2-7	ASTTFGQTYEQY
TRBV19	TRBJ1-3	ASSTGGSGNTIY
TRBV2	TRBJ2-7	ASSGSGQVQGEQY
TRBV7-3	TRBJ2-1	ASSSQTDEQF
TRBV5-4	TRBJ1-3	ASSLTGDSGNTIY
TRBV9	TRBJ1-1	ASSVAAGEAF
TRBV28	TRBJ2-3	ASSFQSGGADTQY
TRBV7-9	TRBJ2-7	ASSSSGGPYEQY
TRBV15	TRBJ1-2	ATSRGVQSYGYT
TRBV19	TRBJ2-2	ASRVTGLAGTGELF
TRBV5-1	TRBJ1-2	ASSSGQGVYGYT
TRBV19	TRBJ2-2	ASSTRTGGGTGELF
TRBV6-5	TRBJ2-5	ASSYSSQGSTQY
TRBV6-1	TRBJ2-1	ASSERVQGEQF
TRBV7-2	TRBJ2-5	ASSRGIEETQY